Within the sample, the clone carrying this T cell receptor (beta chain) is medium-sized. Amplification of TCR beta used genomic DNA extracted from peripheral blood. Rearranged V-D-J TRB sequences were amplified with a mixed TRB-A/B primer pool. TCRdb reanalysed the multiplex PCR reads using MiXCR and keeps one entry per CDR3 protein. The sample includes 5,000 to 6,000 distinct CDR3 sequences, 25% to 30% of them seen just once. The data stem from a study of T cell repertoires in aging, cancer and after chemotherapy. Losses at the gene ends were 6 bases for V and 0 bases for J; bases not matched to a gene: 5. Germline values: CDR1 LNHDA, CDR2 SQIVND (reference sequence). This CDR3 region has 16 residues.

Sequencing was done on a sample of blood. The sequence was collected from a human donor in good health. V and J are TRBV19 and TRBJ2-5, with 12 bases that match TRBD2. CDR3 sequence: CASRPRLAGDQETQYF. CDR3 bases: TGTGCCAGTAGGCCCCGACTAGCGGGGGACCAAGAGACCCAGTACTTC.